This T cell receptor beta chain was recorded in a study of T cell responses to AZD1222 COVID-19 vaccine. General study results and limits: None of the repertoires were sampled until the peak T cell response had passed. Possibly, clonal diversity was underestimated; donors were largely white British and included more females. Across spike, vaccine-associated CD4 TCRs were found, dominant at 160-218 and 743-854.

The trim removed 6 bases at V and 1 base at J, leaving 9 bases unmatched. The CDR3 consists of 15 residues. Germline V gene lookup returns CDR1 SGDLS and CDR2 YYNGEE. The table came from immunoSEQ multiplex PCR; TCRdb's copy has only in-frame clones and leaves some out. Among about 170,000 clones listed, approximately 90% were seen once. Second-dose intervals near 4 or 12 weeks were combined. With regard to this clone: What it binds is not known.

This clonotype originated in an adult who received the AZD1222 COVID-19 vaccine. The V call is TRBV9, the J call TRBJ1-2; 7 nucleotides align to TRBD1. The specimen was peripheral blood, collected 28 days after the second AZD1222 dose. This chain's CDR3 is CASNARTGLNYGYTF. Written as DNA, the CDR3 is TGTGCCAGCAACGCTAGGACAGGCCTTAACTATGGCTACACCTTC.